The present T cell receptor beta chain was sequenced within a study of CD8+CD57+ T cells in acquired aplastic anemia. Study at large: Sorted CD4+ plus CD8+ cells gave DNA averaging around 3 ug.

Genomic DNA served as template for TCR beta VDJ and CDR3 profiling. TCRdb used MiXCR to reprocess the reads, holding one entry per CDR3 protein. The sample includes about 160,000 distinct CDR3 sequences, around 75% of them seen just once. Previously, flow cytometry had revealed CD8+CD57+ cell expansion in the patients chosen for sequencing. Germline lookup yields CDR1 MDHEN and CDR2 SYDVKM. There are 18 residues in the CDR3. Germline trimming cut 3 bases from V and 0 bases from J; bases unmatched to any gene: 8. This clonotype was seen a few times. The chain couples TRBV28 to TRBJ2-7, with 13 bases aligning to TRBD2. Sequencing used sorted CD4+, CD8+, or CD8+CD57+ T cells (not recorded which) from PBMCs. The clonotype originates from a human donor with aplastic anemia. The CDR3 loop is CASSFPLTSGGASYEQYV. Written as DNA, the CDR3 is TGTGCCAGCAGTTTCCCCCTTACTAGCGGGGGGGCCTCCTACGAGCAGTACGTC.